The 18 T cell receptor beta chains presented below share a single source sample, sequenced in a study of identical twins. Using its own MiXCR run on the 5' RACE reads, TCRdb lists one record per CDR3 protein. There are 1.5 million or so distinct CDR3 sequences in the sample; under 35% occur only once, and over 0.25% lies in the top ten. The material sequenced was cord blood. The source is a newborn girl in good health.

The rearrangement uses TRBV11-2 and TRBJ2-3; D call uncertain. The CDR3 has 14 amino acids. The V end lost 7 bases, the J end lost 0 bases, and 11 bases lay between the germline ends. Germline loops: CDR1 SGHAT, CDR2 FQNNGV. The CDR3 DNA follows: TGTGCCAGCACTCAGCGTACTAGCACAGATACGCAGTATTTT. It is translated as CASTQRTSTDTQYF.

This clonotype was detected only a few times. The rearrangement links TRBV12-3 or TRBV12-4 to TRBJ2-7; D possibly matches TRBD1 or TRBD2 (6 bases each). V dropped 6 bases and J dropped 0 bases, with 15 bases sitting between them. The CDR3 consists of 15 residues. CDR3 protein: CASRGGGQTSYEQYF. The CDR3 bases are TGTGCCAGCAGGGGGGGAGGACAGACCTCCTACGAGCAGTACTTC.

This clonotype was seen only a few times. The rearrangement uses TRBV30 and TRBJ1-2; TRBD1 matches 8 bases. The CDR3 contains 15 residues. The V and J ends lost 2 bases and 4 bases, in that order; junction bases with no gene match: 9. CDR1 is GTSNPN and CDR2 is SVGIG in the germline V gene (reference sequence). The CDR3 is CAWSRPDRGGYGYTF. DNA for the CDR3: TGTGCCTGGAGTAGGCCCGACAGGGGTGGCTATGGCTACACCTTC.

This clonotype was observed a handful of times. V is TRBV12-3 or TRBV12-4 and J is TRBJ2-3; D is perhaps TRBD2 (6 bases). Trimming cost V 1 base and J 2 bases, with 13 bases left between them. The CDR3 length is 16 residues. Here the CDR3 DNA reads TGTGCCAGCAGTTTAGGGGGGAGGTATCTCACAGATACGCAGTATTTT. It codes for CASSLGGRYLTDTQYF.

The J gene is TRBJ2-4, the V gene TRBV5-1; 9 nucleotides align to TRBD1. TRBJ2-7 explains the end of the DNA better; the J call may be wrong. From germline, CDR1 is SGHRS and CDR2 YFSETQ. The CDR3 has 15 residues. Here the CDR3 DNA reads TGCGCCAGCAGCTTGATCACAGGGGGCTACAACGAGCAGTACTTC. As protein: CASSLITGGYNEQYF.

This clonotype has a handful of counts. This clone may be a read error of a much larger clone one base away. The chain uses TRBV29-1 and TRBJ2-4; 8 positions agree with TRBD2. This CDR3 has 14 amino acids. Trimming cost V 7 bases and J 13 bases; bases outside gene matches: 18. Germline CDR1 is SQVTM and CDR2 is ANQGSEA. In DNA, the CDR3 is TGCAGCGCTGCCGAGCGGGAGCGCTTTGGTGAGCAGTACTTC. Translated: CSAAERERFGEQYF. The full variable domain, completed using reference TRBV29-1 and TRBJ2-4, is SAVISQKPSRDICQRGTSLTIQCQVDSQVTMMFWYRQQPGQSLTLIATANQGSEATYESGFVIDKFPISRPNLTFSTLTVSNMSPEDSSIYLCSAAERERFGEQYFGAGTRLSVL.

The chain recombines TRBV7-9 with TRBJ1-1; tentatively, D is TRBD1 (6 bases). Germline V gene sequence: CDR1 SEHNR, CDR2 FQNEAQ (reference sequence). Trimming shortened V by 5 bases and J by 1 base, and 17 bases separated the two germline ends. CDR3 length: 16 amino acids. Written as DNA, the CDR3 is TGTGCCAGCAGCCCCCGGACAGATGGGGGGAACACTGAAGCTTTCTTT. Its protein is CASSPRTDGGNTEAFF.

V usage is TRBV24-1 and J usage is TRBJ2-3; 8 bases match TRBD2. This CDR3 is built from 17 residues. Trimming removed 3 bases from V and 5 bases from J; junction bases left unmatched: 12. Germline-derived CDR1 and CDR2 are KGHDR and SFDVKD. The CDR3 DNA reads as TGTGCCACCAGTGATCAAAGCGGGAGAAGGCGTGTAGATACGCAGTATTTT. It codes for CATSDQSGRRRVDTQYF.

The chain carries TRBV20-1 and TRBJ1-5; no clear D. V was clipped by 2 bases and J by 2 bases, with 7 bases between them. Per the germline V gene, CDR1 is DFQATT and CDR2 is SNEGSKA (reference sequence). The CDR3 is 13 amino acids. The CDR3 DNA follows: TGCAGTGCTAGAACGCAGGGCAATCAGCCCCAGCATTTT. As protein: CSARTQGNQPQHF.

V usage is TRBV28 and J usage is TRBJ2-3; TRBD1 matches at 7 bases. This CDR3 is built from 15 residues. V trimming: 10 bases; J trimming: 2 bases; junction bases outside the gene matches: 12. Germline V gene data show CDR1 as MDHEN and CDR2 as SYDVKM. CDR3 in amino acids: CATSPDRSYTDTQYF. Here the CDR3 DNA reads TGTGCCACCTCCCCGGACAGGTCCTACACAGATACGCAGTATTTT.

Comments on this clonotype: One junction end disagrees with the germline gene, perhaps due to a read error. V usage is TRBV12-3 or TRBV12-4 and J usage is TRBJ2-3; 9 bases map to TRBD2. This CDR3 comprises 15 residues. For the CDR3, the DNA is TGTGCCAGCAAGAAAGCGGGGGGAGGCACAGATATGCAGTATTTT. It translates to CASKKAGGGTDMQYF.

In regard to this clonotype: The junction and the germline gene differ at one end; a read error may be behind it. The chain employs TRBV20-1 and TRBJ1-2; D remains unclear. The germline CDR1 and CDR2 sequences are DFQATT and SNEGSKA (reference sequence). The CDR3 has 13 amino acids. CDR3 sequence: CSALLHQNSGYTF. The CDR3 nucleotides are TGCAGTGCCCTGCTCCATCAAAACTCTGGCTACACCTTC.

This clonotype was observed a handful of times. The chain couples TRBV20-1 to TRBJ2-3; TRBD2 is a possible D gene (7 bases). The germline CDR1 and CDR2 sequences are DFQATT and SNEGSKA (reference sequence). Trimming cost V 7 bases and J 1 base, with 15 bases left between them. The CDR3 sequence is 14 residues long. The DNA of the CDR3 is TGCAGTGGCCTCCCCGGGGGGCGCACAGATACGCAGTATTTT. Its translation is CSGLPGGRTDTQYF.

This clonotype appeared a few times. The chain combines TRBV10-3 with TRBJ2-7, with a possible D match to TRBD1 (9 bases). This CDR3 has 12 amino acids. From germline, CDR1 is ENHRY and CDR2 SYGVKD. Trimming cost V 8 bases and J 6 bases, with 14 bases left between them. CDR3 loop: CAIDRGTSEQYF. CDR3 sequence (DNA): TGTGCCATCGACAGGGGGACTAGCGAGCAGTACTTC.

This clonotype occurred a few times. The V call is TRBV4-2, the J call TRBJ2-3; 8 nucleotides match TRBD2. Germline V gene lookup returns CDR1 LGHNA and CDR2 YNFKEQ. This CDR3 has 16 residues. V lost 1 base, J lost 3 bases, and 6 bases stayed unmatched. The CDR3 DNA reads TGTGCCAGCAGCCAAGTGTCCGGGAGGGTAACAGATACGCAGTATTTT. It encodes CASSQVSGRVTDTQYF.

This clonotype was picked up a small number of times. This chain connects TRBV6-1 to TRBJ1-4; maybe TRBD1 (6 bases). V lost 5 bases to trimming and J lost 3 bases, with 10 bases between them. From germline, CDR1 is MNHNS and CDR2 SASEGT. CDR3 size: 14 residues. For the CDR3, the DNA is TGTGCCAGCAGTCGGACAGTCTCTAATGAAAAACTGTTTTTT. Its translation is CASSRTVSNEKLFF.

The rearrangement joins TRBV12-5 to TRBJ1-1; D gene unclear. V was clipped by 4 bases and J by 1 base, with 4 bases between them. The V gene's germline CDR1 is LGHNT and CDR2 FRNRAP. The CDR3 is made up of 12 amino acids. The CDR3 nucleotides are TGTGCTAGTGGTTGGGGGAACACTGAAGCTTTCTTT. Translating it yields CASGWGNTEAFF.

This clonotype was picked up a small number of times. This chain connects TRBV16 to TRBJ1-1; D possibly corresponds to TRBD1 (5 bases). With 7 bases removed from V and 4 bases from J, the gap between germline ends came to 19 bases. The V gene's germline CDR1 is KGHSY and CDR2 FQNENV. The CDR3 loop spans 15 amino acids. The CDR3 is CASNSDAGTSTEAFF. In DNA, the CDR3 is TGTGCCAGCAACTCTGACGCCGGGACTTCCACTGAAGCTTTCTTT. Looking up the rest from reference TRBV16 and TRBJ1-1 gives the full variable domain: GEEVAQTPKHLVRGEGQKAKLYCAPIKGHSYVFWYQQVLKNEFKFLISFQNENVFDETGMPKERFSAKCLPNSPCSLEIQATKLEDSAVYFCASNSDAGTSTEAFFGQGTRLTVV.